Below, 6 T cell receptor beta chains from the same sample are listed, as sequenced in a study of T cell changes during pregnancy in multiple sclerosis. The method was immunoSEQ multiplex PCR; TCRdb's version includes in-frame clones alone and lacks a portion of them. The table shows about 100,000 clones, with 90% occurring only once. The sequenced sample was peripheral blood, obtained in the second trimester of pregnancy. These receptors came from a female donor in good health, enrolled as a control in a pregnancy study.

The chain carries TRBV14 and TRBJ1-1, with D perhaps matching TRBD1 (5 bases). Germline V CDR1 and CDR2: SGHDN, FVKESK. This CDR3 has 12 amino acids. Deletions cut 4 bases from V and 5 bases from J, with 8 bases between. The CDR3: CASSPKGTEAFF. The CDR3 DNA is TGTGCCAGCAGCCCGAAGGGGACTGAAGCTTTCTTT.

This sequence joins TRBV6-5 and TRBJ2-7; 8 bases agree with TRBD2. Germline CDR1 is MNHEY and CDR2 is SVGAGI. The ends lost 6 bases at V and 8 bases at J; junction bases unmatched: 9. This CDR3 spans 13 amino acids. The CDR3 spells CASRGLDGFKQYF. The CDR3 DNA reads as TGTGCCAGCAGGGGACTAGACGGGTTCAAGCAGTACTTC.

This clone was observed a single time. V usage is TRBV2 and J usage is TRBJ1-1, with D unclear. Deletions cut 7 bases from V and 1 base from J, with 10 bases between. Germline assignment: CDR1 SNHLY and CDR2 FYNNEI. The CDR3 spans 13 residues. The CDR3 loop is CASTIEGNTEAFF. In nucleotides, the CDR3 is TGTGCCAGCACCATAGAGGGGAACACTGAAGCTTTCTTT.

V and J are TRBV11-2 and TRBJ1-1; D might be TRBD1 (5 bases). The CDR3 length is 15 residues. Between the trimmed V and J ends, which lost 2 bases and 1 base, there was a span of 11 bases. CDR1 SGHAT and CDR2 FQNNGV come from the germline V gene. CDR3 sequence reads: CASSLSAGSNTEAFF. CDR3 DNA sequence: TGTGCCAGCAGCTTATCGGCAGGGTCGAACACTGAAGCTTTCTTT.

CDR3 amino acids: CASSLSSATNEKLFF. Here the CDR3 DNA reads TGTGCCAGCAGCTTATCGAGTGCAACTAATGAAAAACTGTTTTTT. This sequence joins TRBV5-4 and TRBJ1-4; no reliable D call. The germline V and J ends were trimmed by 2 bases and 0 bases, with 8 bases remaining between them. CDR1 is SGHNT, CDR2 YYREEE, per germline (reference sequence). This CDR3 is 15 amino acids long.

The chain carries TRBV7-2 and TRBJ1-6; TRBD1 might be the D (6 bases). The germline V gene has CDR1 SGHTA and CDR2 FQGNSA. The CDR3 is 11 amino acids. The germline V and J ends were trimmed by 3 bases and 12 bases, with 6 bases remaining between them. CDR3 loop: CASSFRGPLHF. In nucleotides, the CDR3 is TGTGCCAGCAGCTTCAGGGGACCCCTCCACTTT.